The 8 T cell receptor beta chains below all came from one sample that was sequenced in a study of control samples from healthy donors and cancer patients. Sequencing was performed with immunoSEQ multiplex PCR; in TCRdb, only in-frame clones are kept and a portion is missing. The sample lists about 130,000 clones, approximately 92% occurring once. The specimen sequenced was blood. Source of these receptors: a man between 40 and 49 years old in good health.

This sequence joins TRBV7-8 and TRBJ2-1; TRBD2 agrees at 12 bases. V lost 5 bases and J lost 0; bases outside the gene matches: 11. The germline gives CDR1 SGHVS, CDR2 FQNEAQ. This CDR3 region has 19 residues. Here the CDR3 DNA reads TGTGCCAGCAGCCGTAGTTGGGCTAGCGGGGGGGCCTCCTACAATGAGCAGTTCTTC. Protein product: CASSRSWASGGASYNEQFF.

This clone was seen just once. The genes are TRBV9 and TRBJ2-5, with D maybe TRBD2 (6 bases). V lost 4 bases to trimming and J lost 4 bases, with 17 bases between them. Germline CDR1 is SGDLS and CDR2 is YYNGEE. The CDR3 loop spans 15 amino acids. The CDR3 spells CASSSTSPGVETQYF. As DNA, the CDR3 is TGTGCCAGCAGCAGCACCTCCCCGGGGGTAGAGACCCAGTACTTC.

This chain uses TRBV5-1 with TRBJ1-5; no clear D. The CDR3 totals 13 residues. Trimming shortened V by 0 bases and J by 6 bases, and 7 bases separated the two germline ends. CDR1 and CDR2 from the germline V gene are SGHRS and YFSETQ. CDR3 in DNA: TGCGCCAGCAGCTTGGCCAGCGGTCAGCCCCAGCATTTT. This codes for CASSLASGQPQHF.

The V gene is TRBV18, the J gene TRBJ2-2; maybe TRBD1 (6 bases). The CDR3 has 13 residues. Germline assignment: CDR1 KGHSH and CDR2 LQKENI. The V gene lost 4 bases and the J gene lost 4 bases, with 7 bases spanning the gap. The chain's CDR3 is CASSLGATGELFF. The CDR3 DNA follows: TGTGCCAGCTCACTGGGGGCCACCGGGGAGCTGTTTTTT.

The chain joins TRBV2 to TRBJ2-3, with D possibly called TRBD1 or TRBD2 (7 bases each). Germline V lookup: CDR1 SNHLY, CDR2 FYNNEI. Trimming removed 8 bases at V and 3 bases at J, with 15 bases between. CDR3 length equals 14 residues. The CDR3 coding sequence is TGTGCCAGCGGGGAGGGGGCGAGAACAGATACGCAGTATTTT. It yields the protein CASGEGARTDTQYF.

The V and J genes are TRBV7-9 and TRBJ1-2; TRBD1 agrees at 7 bases. CDR1 and CDR2 from the germline V gene are SEHNR and FQNEAQ (reference sequence). There are 16 residues in the CDR3. V shed 5 bases and J 8 bases; nucleotides not matched to a gene: 17. The CDR3 sequence: CASSQRLGTALYGYTF. The CDR3 DNA reads TGTGCCAGCAGCCAACGTTTGGGGACAGCCCTATACGGCTACACCTTC.

The chain has TRBV5-1 and TRBJ2-5, with D possibly TRBD1 on 6 matching bases. The CDR3 loop spans 13 amino acids. The V and J ends lost 4 bases and 1 base respectively, with 8 bases between them. CDR1 SGHRS and CDR2 YFSETQ come from the germline V gene. CDR3 sequence: CASSGDIQETQYF. The CDR3 DNA reads as TGCGCCAGCAGCGGGGACATCCAAGAGACCCAGTACTTC.

The chain recombines TRBV20-1 with TRBJ1-2; no firm D call. The CDR3 contains 11 residues. Trimming removed 3 bases at V and 8 bases at J, with 10 bases between. CDR1 is DFQATT and CDR2 is SNEGSKA in the germline V gene (reference sequence). This CDR3 reads CSASRSGGYTF. DNA of the CDR3: TGCAGTGCTAGTCGCAGTGGAGGCTACACCTTC.